Presented here are 18 T cell receptor beta chains from one specimen sequenced in a study of blood T cell repertoires in COVID-19. Assay used: immunoSEQ multiplex PCR; TCRdb lists only in-frame clones, some missing. The table lists 150,000 to 200,000 clones, over 75% of them singletons. What was sequenced was peripheral blood. The receptors originated from a human donor in a cohort sampled during active COVID-19.

This clone appeared once. This chain uses TRBV19 with TRBJ2-1, with D perhaps matching TRBD1 (5 bases). The germline gives CDR1 LNHDA, CDR2 SQIVND (reference sequence). The CDR3 has 15 residues. Trimming removed 5 bases from V and 4 bases from J, with 15 bases in between. CDR3 loop: CASSLGQGGYNEQFF. The CDR3 nucleotides are TGTGCCAGTAGTCTAGGGCAGGGTGGGTACAATGAGCAGTTCTTC.

This rearrangement joins TRBV7-2 to TRBJ1-5; 7 positions agree with TRBD1. CDR3 length: 16 residues. Germline V gene data show CDR1 as SGHTA and CDR2 as FQGNSA. After removal of 1 base from V and 0 bases from J, the junction contained 3 bases not matched to a gene. CDR3: CASSLEQGYSNQPQHF. CDR3 bases: TGTGCCAGCAGCTTAGAACAGGGGTATAGCAATCAGCCCCAGCATTTT.

The V and J genes are TRBV19 and TRBJ1-1; TRBD1 aligns across 7 bases. Germline CDR1 LNHDA, CDR2 SQIVND (reference sequence). The ends lost 4 bases at V and 0 bases at J; junction bases unmatched: 11. This CDR3 region has 17 residues. The CDR3 nucleotides are TGTGCCAGTAGTACCGATGCCCGACAGGGCATGAACACTGAAGCTTTCTTT. This codes for CASSTDARQGMNTEAFF.

This rearrangement joins TRBV4-1 to TRBJ2-4; the match to TRBD1 covers 9 bases. V lost 2 bases to trimming and J lost 1 base; unmatched junction nucleotides: 6. Per germline, CDR1 MGHRA and CDR2 YSYEKL. The CDR3 is made up of 17 amino acids. In DNA, the CDR3 is TGCGCCAGCAGCCAACCTACAGGGGGCATTGCCAAAAACATTCAGTACTTC. It encodes CASSQPTGGIAKNIQYF.

The genes are TRBV19 and TRBJ2-3, with 12 bases that match TRBD2. V lost 5 bases, J lost 5 bases, and 14 bases stayed unmatched. The CDR3 spans 18 residues. Germline CDR1 is LNHDA and CDR2 is SQIVND (reference sequence). The CDR3 is CASSPRHSSGGAVDTQYF. The CDR3 nucleotides read TGTGCCAGTAGTCCTCGTCATTCTAGCGGGGGGGCCGTAGATACGCAGTATTTT. Full variable domain (outside the CDR3, taken from reference TRBV19 and TRBJ2-3): DGGITQSPKYLFRKEGQNVTLSCEQNLNHDAMYWYRQDPGQGLRLIYYSQIVNDFQKGDIAEGYSVSREKKESFPLTVTSAQKNPTAFYLCASSPRHSSGGAVDTQYFGPGTRLTVL.

Details on this clone: Because it lacks the conserved phenylalanine or tryptophan at the end, this CDR3 is likely a read error. It is unclear where the CDR3 begins or ends on the DNA, so no DNA is shown, and the CDR3 is as TCRdb lists it. The genes are TRBV2 and TRBJ2-7; TRBD1, as called in the table, went unchecked against the DNA. Germline CDR1 reads SNHLY; CDR2 reads FYNNEI. With termini counted, the CDR3 has 12 amino acids. CDR3: CASSFYRGRLGL.

This rearrangement joins TRBV11-2 to TRBJ2-3; 11 bases align to TRBD2. Germline loops: CDR1 SGHAT, CDR2 FQNNGV. The CDR3 sequence is 16 residues long. V shed 4 bases and J 6 bases; nucleotides not matched to a gene: 9. CDR3 region: CASSSTLAGAPDTQYF. CDR3 DNA: TGTGCCAGCAGCTCCACACTAGCGGGAGCCCCCGATACGCAGTATTTT.

V gene TRBV19 combines with J gene TRBJ1-2, with 8 bases aligning to TRBD1. Germline V CDR1 and CDR2: LNHDA, SQIVND (reference sequence). This CDR3 spans 12 amino acids. With 7 bases clipped from V and 6 bases from J, the junction kept 4 bases outside the gene matches. In DNA, the CDR3 is TGTGCCAGTACCGGGGACAGGAATGGCTACACCTTC. This translates into CASTGDRNGYTF.

The gene calls are TRBV5-1 and TRBJ2-7, with D tentatively TRBD1 (6 bases). Germline V gene lookup returns CDR1 SGHRS and CDR2 YFSETQ. Trimming pared 5 bases from V and 2 bases from J, leaving 14 bases between. The CDR3 spans 14 residues. CDR3 nucleotides: TGCGCCAGCAGTCAAAAAGGACAGACCTACGAGCAGTACTTC. Amino acid sequence: CASSQKGQTYEQYF.

The chain carries TRBV6-1 and TRBJ2-3; maybe TRBD2 (6 bases). The CDR3 is 14 amino acids. Deletions cut 2 bases from V and 1 base from J, with 7 bases between. Looked up from germline, CDR1 is MNHNS and CDR2 is SASEGT. CDR3 in amino acids: CASSERRGTDTQYF. The CDR3 bases are TGTGCCAGCAGTGAAAGGAGGGGCACAGATACGCAGTATTTT.

The chain uses TRBV7-3 and TRBJ1-2; D might be TRBD1 (6 bases). Per the germline V gene, CDR1 is SGHTA and CDR2 is FQGTGA. Trimming took off 4 bases at V and 4 bases at J, with 16 bases between the two ends. There are 15 residues in the CDR3. Written as DNA, the CDR3 is TGTGCCAGCAGCTCCGGGACAATAGACCCCTATGGCTACACCTTC. Its protein is CASSSGTIDPYGYTF.

V is TRBV5-6 and J is TRBJ2-1; the match to TRBD2 covers 7 bases. J gave up 1 base and V 3 bases, and 10 bases lay outside the gene matches. Per germline, CDR1 SGHDT and CDR2 YYEEEE. The CDR3 covers 17 residues. The chain's CDR3 is CASSSKLAAFSYNEQFF. In DNA, the CDR3 is TGTGCCAGCAGCTCAAAGCTAGCGGCCTTTTCCTACAATGAGCAGTTCTTC.

This chain joins TRBV4-3 and TRBJ2-1; 10 bases match TRBD1. CDR3 length: 15 residues. The V gene end was trimmed by 5 bases and the J gene end by 10 bases; junction bases not matched to a gene: 11. Germline values: CDR1 LGHNA, CDR2 YSLEER. The DNA of the CDR3 is TGCGCCAGCAGCGCCGGGACAGGGGATTCAGAAGAGCAGTTCTTC. Translated, it gives CASSAGTGDSEEQFF.

This clone has only a few counts. The chain uses TRBV9 and TRBJ1-3; 9 positions agree with TRBD1. V lost 3 bases, J lost 3 bases, and 7 bases stayed unmatched. Looked up from germline, CDR1 is SGDLS and CDR2 is YYNGEE. CDR3 length equals 16 residues. CDR3 sequence (DNA): TGTGCCAGCAGCGCCTGGGGACAGGGTGGTGGAAACACCATATATTTT. It encodes CASSAWGQGGGNTIYF.

V is TRBV30 and J is TRBJ2-7; 7 bases match TRBD1. After removal of 4 bases from V and 6 bases from J, the junction contained 9 bases not matched to a gene. The CDR3 covers 13 residues. Germline V gives CDR1 GTSNPN, CDR2 SVGIG (reference sequence). CDR3 DNA sequence: TGTGCCTGGAAATTAGGACAGGTCCCCGAGCAGTACTTC. The encoded protein is CAWKLGQVPEQYF. Using reference TRBV30 and TRBJ2-7 for the parts outside the CDR3, the full variable domain is SQTIHQWPATLVQPVGSPLSLECTVEGTSNPNLYWYRQAAGRGLQLLFYSVGIGQISSEVPQNLSASRPQDRQFILSSKKLLLSDSGFYLCAWKLGQVPEQYFGPGTRLTVT.

The CDR3: CASSLIGTGDTGELFF. CDR3 coding DNA: TGTGCCAGCTCACTGATCGGGACAGGGGACACCGGGGAGCTGTTTTTT. The chain uses TRBV18 and TRBJ2-2, with 10 bases lining up with TRBD1. After removal of 4 bases from V and 3 bases from J, the junction contained 5 bases not matched to a gene. CDR1 is KGHSH, CDR2 LQKENI, per germline. CDR3 length: 16 amino acids.

A note on this clone: Additional DNA sequences in this sample encode the identical CDR3. This chain uses TRBV6-5 with TRBJ1-2; TRBD1 aligns across 11 bases. This CDR3 region has 16 residues. Per germline, CDR1 MNHEY and CDR2 SVGAGI. J lost 2 bases, V lost 0 bases, and 2 bases had no gene match. CDR3: CASSYSRTGGNYGYTF. CDR3 sequence (DNA): TGTGCCAGCAGTTACTCGAGGACAGGGGGCAACTATGGCTACACCTTC.

V gene TRBV14 combines with J gene TRBJ2-5; tentatively, D is TRBD2 (6 bases). Per germline, CDR1 SGHDN and CDR2 FVKESK. This CDR3 contains 13 residues. V was shortened by 4 bases and J by 5 bases, with 11 bases between the two germline ends. The CDR3 DNA follows: TGTGCCAGCAGCCGCCGCGGGGCGGAGACCCAGTACTTC. Amino acid sequence: CASSRRGAETQYF.